This T cell receptor (beta chain) was captured by sequencing in a study of T cell responses to AZD1222 COVID-19 vaccine. Produced via immunoSEQ multiplex PCR; TCRdb's table is partial and in-frame only. The data contain 150,000 to 170,000 clones, more than 75% of them seen just once; the ten biggest clones take up around 18%. The germline CDR1 and CDR2 sequences are MNHEY and SVGAGI. V was trimmed by 5 bases and J by 3 bases, leaving 7 bases between them. The CDR3 spans 12 residues. Whole-study findings and limits: Unmutated variant regions reportedly attract nearly half of all spike-specific TCRs.

Details on this clone: Its target is not known.

The source material was peripheral blood, sampled on day 0 of AZD1222 vaccination. The receptor's source is an adult in good health. The J gene is TRBJ1-2, the V gene TRBV6-5; D is undetermined. CDR3 region: CASSQQDYGYTF. CDR3 bases: TGTGCCAGCAGTCAGCAAGACTATGGCTACACCTTC.